A selection of T cell receptor beta chains follows, all from one sample in a study of graft-versus-host responses after intestinal transplantation. Some clones are missing from TCRdb's copy, which holds only in-frame ones; the method was immunoSEQ multiplex PCR. The repertoire includes some 120,000 clones, 85% to 95% of them detected once, and 0.2% to 0.25% sits in the top ten. Antigens of these TCRs are unknown. The sequencing here drew on unstimulated CD4+ T cells sorted from spleen or lymph node cells, taken before transplant. The receptors here all came from a human donor who was the organ donor for an intestinal transplant. The CDR3 runs from the conserved cysteine through the conserved F or W. D genes are given only for firm matches. The size field is filled for only some rows; it gives once, few, many or a size class.

TRBJ1-1 TRBV14 NA NA CASGYDTEAFF TGTGCCAGCGGGTATGACACTGAAGCTTTCTTT
TRBJ2-3 TRBV18 NA NA CASSPGSGEDTQYF TGTGCCAGCTCACCAGGGTCAGGGGAAGATACGCAGTATTTT
TRBJ1-1 TRBV7-9 NA NA CASSLPRRGMNTEAFF TGTGCCAGCAGCTTACCTCGAAGGGGCATGAACACTGAAGCTTTCTTT
TRBJ2-2 TRBV7-2 NA NA CASSRSAGGELFF TGTGCCAGCAGCCGATCAGCGGGCGGGGAGCTGTTTTTT
TRBJ2-1 TRBV6-5 NA NA CASSYGRVANEQFF TGTGCCAGCAGTTATGGCAGGGTAGCGAATGAGCAGTTCTTC
TRBJ2-2 TRBV7-9 NA NA CASSFTGLNGELFF TGTGCCAGCAGCTTTACAGGATTGAACGGGGAGCTGTTTTTT
TRBJ1-2 TRBV5-1 NA NA CASSLGGGLGGYTF TGCGCCAGCAGCTTGGGAGGGGGACTCGGTGGCTACACCTTC
TRBJ1-2 TRBV19 NA TRBD1 CASSRDREYGYTF TGTGCCAGTAGTCGAGACAGGGAGTATGGCTACACCTTC
TRBJ1-1 TRBV5-1 once NA CASRQNTEAFF TGCGCCAGCAGACAAAACACTGAAGCTTTCTTT
TRBJ2-2 TRBV6-5 NA NA CASSPQGTGELFF TGTGCCAGCAGTCCACAGGGTACCGGGGAGCTGTTTTTT
TRBJ2-2 TRBV5-1 NA TRBD1 CASSSEGAQYGGELFF TGCGCCAGCAGCTCTGAGGGGGCGCAGTATGGCGGGGAGCTGTTTTTT
TRBJ1-5 TRBV14 once NA CASSQGLNQPQHF TGTGCCAGCAGCCAGGGTCTTAATCAGCCCCAGCATTTT
TRBJ1-1 TRBV11-2 NA NA CASNPGDTEAFF TGTGCCAGCAACCCCGGGGACACTGAAGCTTTCTTT
TRBJ1-2 TRBV5-6 NA TRBD1 CASSLPGQAHGYTF TGTGCCAGCAGCCTTCCGGGACAGGCCCATGGCTACACCTTC
TRBJ1-4 TRBV23-1 NA TRBD1 CASSQQGDEKLFF TGCGCCAGCAGTCAACAGGGGGATGAAAAACTGTTTTTT
TRBJ2-1 TRBV9 NA TRBD2 CASSSGTSGLNEQFF TGTGCCAGCAGCTCCGGGACTAGCGGGCTGAATGAGCAGTTCTTC
TRBJ2-7 TRBV7-2 NA NA CASGLGYPYEQYF TGTGCCAGCGGCCTAGGGTACCCCTACGAGCAGTACTTC
TRBJ2-1 TRBV4-2 NA TRBD2 CASSQAGTSGLFYNEQFF TGTGCCAGCAGCCAAGCCGGGACTAGCGGCCTCTTTTACAATGAGCAGTTCTTC
TRBJ1-4 TRBV4-2 NA NA CASTSQVRAEDEKLFF TGTGCCAGCACCAGCCAGGTCAGGGCAGAGGATGAAAAACTGTTTTTT
TRBJ1-3 TRBV2 NA TRBD1 CASSPNRGAGNTIYF TGTGCCAGCAGTCCCAACAGGGGAGCAGGAAACACCATATATTTT
TRBJ2-7 TRBV5-6 NA NA CASSLGASREQYF TGTGCCAGCAGCTTGGGGGCCAGTCGCGAGCAGTACTTC
TRBJ2-5 TRBV2 NA NA CASSLLTTDQETQYF TGTGCCAGCAGCCTCCTGACGACAGACCAAGAGACCCAGTACTTC
TRBJ2-1 TRBV6-1 NA TRBD1 CASREGQPSYNEQFF TGTGCCAGCAGAGAGGGACAGCCCTCCTACAATGAGCAGTTCTTC
TRBJ2-1 TRBV6-1 NA NA CASKSTRGPDEQFF TGTGCCAGTAAATCTACGAGGGGACCCGATGAGCAGTTCTTC
TRBJ2-2 TRBV7-2 NA NA CASSTTAGELFF TGTGCCAGCAGCACGACTGCCGGGGAGCTGTTTTTT
TRBJ1-1 TRBV5-1 NA TRBD1 CASSLARDRGGEAFF TGCGCCAGCAGCTTGGCCCGGGACAGGGGTGGGGAAGCTTTCTTT
TRBJ1-4 TRBV6-6 few NA CASKGPADNEKLFF TGTGCCAGCAAGGGGCCAGCAGATAATGAAAAACTGTTTTTT
TRBJ2-5 TRBV5-1 once TRBD2 CASRGGLSQETQYF TGCGCCAGCCGGGGGGGACTGTCCCAAGAGACCCAGTACTTC
TRBJ2-5 TRBV29-1 NA NA CSVVRVGVQETQYF TGCAGCGTTGTGCGCGTAGGGGTCCAAGAGACCCAGTACTTC
TRBJ2-4 TRBV7-2 NA NA CASSLDPAKNIQYF TGTGCCAGCAGCTTAGACCCAGCCAAAAACATTCAGTACTTC